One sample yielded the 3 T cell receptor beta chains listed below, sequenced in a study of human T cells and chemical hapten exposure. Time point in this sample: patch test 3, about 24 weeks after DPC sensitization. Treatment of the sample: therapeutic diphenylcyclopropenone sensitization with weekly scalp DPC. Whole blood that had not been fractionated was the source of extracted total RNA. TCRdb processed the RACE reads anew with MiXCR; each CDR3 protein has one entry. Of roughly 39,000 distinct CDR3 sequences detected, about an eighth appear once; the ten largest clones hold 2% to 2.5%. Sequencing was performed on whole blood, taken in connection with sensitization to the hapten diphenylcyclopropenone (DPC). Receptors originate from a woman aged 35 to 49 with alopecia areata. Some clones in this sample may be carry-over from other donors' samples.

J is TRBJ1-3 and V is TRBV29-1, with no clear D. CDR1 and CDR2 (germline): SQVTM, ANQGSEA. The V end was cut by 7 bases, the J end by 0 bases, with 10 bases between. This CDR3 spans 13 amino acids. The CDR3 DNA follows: TGCAGCGCACGGGCCAACTCTGGAAACACCATATATTTT. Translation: CSARANSGNTIYF.

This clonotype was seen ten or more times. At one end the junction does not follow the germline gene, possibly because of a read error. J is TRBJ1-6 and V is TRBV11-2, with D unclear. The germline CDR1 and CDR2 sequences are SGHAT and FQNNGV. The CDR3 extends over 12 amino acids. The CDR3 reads CASSLYSSPLHF. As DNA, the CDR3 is TGTGCCAGCAGCTTATATAGTTCACCCCTCCACTTT.

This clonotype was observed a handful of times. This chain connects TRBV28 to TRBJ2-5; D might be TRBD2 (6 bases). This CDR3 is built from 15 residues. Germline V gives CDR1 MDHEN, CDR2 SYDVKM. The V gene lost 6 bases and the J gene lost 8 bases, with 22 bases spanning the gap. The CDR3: CASRLAGTGSGTQYF. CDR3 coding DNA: TGTGCCAGCAGATTGGCGGGAACTGGATCGGGAACCCAGTACTTC.